A single T cell receptor beta chain is shown here with its context. The table lists this clone with a count of one. It lacks a known antigen. Base qualities are not provided; no much larger clone lies one nucleotide away. This entry is derived from a study of shared T cell receptors in the human thymus (dated by TCRdb to 2020 to 2023). Study-level background: The study examined how self-reactive, shared T-cell receptor alpha chains are generated in the human thymus.

The junction shows trimming of 5 bases on V and 2 bases on J, and the gene matches do not reach 9 bases of it. From a lookup of the germline V gene, CDR1 and CDR2 are SGHTA and FQGNSA. CDR3 length: 17 amino acids, cysteine to phenylalanine. The DNA shown is the 51-base CDR3, in frame from base 1. Library prep was done by the immunoSEQ multiplex PCR assay. The table comes from immuneACCESS by way of TCRdb, which keeps in-frame sequences with V and J called. Part of the clones is missing from these tables; in studies checked, under half for an unresolved V gene and the rest for unknown reasons. The sample table holds roughly 410,000 clones, of which 85% to 95% were seen once. Of the sample, around 0.018% falls within the top ten clones.

This chain joins TRBV7-2 to TRBJ2-1; 10 of the junction bases match TRBD2. Sequenced sample: thymocytes. The TCR was taken from a human donor. The CDR3: CASSRTSGDPPYNEQFF. The DNA sequence is as follows: TGTGCCAGCAGCCGGACTAGCGGAGACCCTCCCTACAATGAGCAGTTCTTC.